This note documents a single T cell receptor (beta chain) sequence. The data derive from a study of cytomegalovirus exposure and HLA in healthy donors. This CDR3 spans 11 amino acids. Between the trimmed V and J ends, which lost 3 bases and 11 bases, there was a span of 13 bases. Per germline, CDR1 DFQATT and CDR2 SNEGSKA (reference sequence). The primer mix had 60 Vbeta and 13 Jbeta primers. TCRdb keeps only in-frame clones here, not all; method: immunoSEQ multiplex PCR. The data show about 300,000 clones, just over 85% seen once. V gene TRBV20-1 combines with J gene TRBJ2-5; D not certain. Sequences were obtained from PBMCs. This TCR derives from a man aged 40-49 years in good health and CMV-seropositive. The CDR3 DNA reads as TGCAGTGCTAGTTCGGCCGGAGAGCAGTACTTC. This gives the protein CSASSAGEQYF.